This T cell receptor (beta chain) was identified in a study of blood T cell repertoires in COVID-19. Across the study: Sites in the United States, Italy and Spain provided acute and convalescent COVID-19 samples. The analysed material was cDNA or gDNA that came from T cells, B-cell-depleted T cells, or PBMCs.

This CDR3 comprises 14 residues. CDR1 is WSHSY and CDR2 is SAAADI in the germline V gene. Trimming took 0 bases from V and 3 from J, leaving 7 bases between them. How the authors handled the data: For nucleated cells, counts were estimated from reference gene primer amplification. Only in-frame clones appear in the TCRdb table, and some are missing; sequencing was by immunoSEQ multiplex PCR. The DNA gave D and trimming, while V, J and clone size come from that table. This table has about 210,000 clones, about 83% appearing once. This chain links TRBV10-2 with TRBJ2-3; no firm D call. Sequencing was carried out using peripheral blood. This TCR came from a woman between 50 and 59 years old with acute or convalescent COVID-19. CDR3: CASSESSKTDTQYF. The CDR3 region has the DNA TGCGCCAGCAGTGAGTCTAGTAAGACAGATACGCAGTATTTT.